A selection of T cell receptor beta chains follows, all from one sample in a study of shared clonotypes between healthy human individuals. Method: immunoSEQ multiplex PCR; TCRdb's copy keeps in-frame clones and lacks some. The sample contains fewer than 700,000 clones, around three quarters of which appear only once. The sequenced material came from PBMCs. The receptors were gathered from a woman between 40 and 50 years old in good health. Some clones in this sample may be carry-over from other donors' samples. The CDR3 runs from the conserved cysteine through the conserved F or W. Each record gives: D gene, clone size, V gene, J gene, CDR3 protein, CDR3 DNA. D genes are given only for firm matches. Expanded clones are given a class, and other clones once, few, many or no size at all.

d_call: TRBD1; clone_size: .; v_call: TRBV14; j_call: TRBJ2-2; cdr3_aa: CASSQGTGRGTGELFF; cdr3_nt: TGTGCCAGCAGCCAAGGGACAGGAAGGGGGACCGGGGAGCTGTTTTTT
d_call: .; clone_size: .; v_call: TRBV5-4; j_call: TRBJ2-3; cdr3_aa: CASISEGDTQYF; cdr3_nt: TGTGCCAGCATCTCCGAGGGGGATACGCAGTATTTT
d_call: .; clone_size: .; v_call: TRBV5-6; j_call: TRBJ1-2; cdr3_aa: CASSLGGPTPYGYTF; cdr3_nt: TGTGCCAGCAGCTTAGGGGGGCCTACTCCCTATGGCTACACCTTC
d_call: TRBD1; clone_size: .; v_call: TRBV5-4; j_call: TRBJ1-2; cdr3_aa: CASGPRQGIRGYTF; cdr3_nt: TGTGCCAGCGGCCCTAGACAGGGTATACGTGGCTACACCTTC
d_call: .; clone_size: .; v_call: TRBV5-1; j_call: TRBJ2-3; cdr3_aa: CASSLGRGTDTQYF; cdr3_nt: TGCGCCAGCAGCTTGGGGAGAGGCACAGATACGCAGTATTTT
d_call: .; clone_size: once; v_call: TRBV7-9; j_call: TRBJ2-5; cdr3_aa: CASSPTVSPAFQETQYF; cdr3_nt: TGTGCCAGCAGCCCGACGGTATCCCCGGCCTTCCAAGAGACCCAGTACTTC
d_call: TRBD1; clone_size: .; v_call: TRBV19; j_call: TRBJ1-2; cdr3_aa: CASSIGTDYGYTF; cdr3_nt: TGTGCCAGTAGTATCGGGACAGACTATGGCTACACCTTC
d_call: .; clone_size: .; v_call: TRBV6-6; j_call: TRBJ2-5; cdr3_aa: CASSYSGRRRETQYF; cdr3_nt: TGTGCCAGCAGTTACTCGGGCAGGAGAAGGGAGACCCAGTACTTC
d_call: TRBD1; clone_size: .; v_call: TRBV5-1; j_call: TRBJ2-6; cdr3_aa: CASSRDSRGVGGANVLTF; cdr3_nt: TGCGCCAGCAGCAGGGACAGTCGGGGCGTTGGCGGTGCCAACGTCCTGACTTTC
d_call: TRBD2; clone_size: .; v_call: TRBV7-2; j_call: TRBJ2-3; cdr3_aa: CASSLGLVTDTQYF; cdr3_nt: TGTGCCAGCAGCCTGGGACTAGTCACAGATACGCAGTATTTT
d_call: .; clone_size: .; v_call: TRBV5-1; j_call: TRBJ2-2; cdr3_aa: CASSLGAGSNTGELFF; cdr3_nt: TGCGCCAGCAGCTTGGGGGCGGGGTCGAACACCGGGGAGCTGTTTTTT
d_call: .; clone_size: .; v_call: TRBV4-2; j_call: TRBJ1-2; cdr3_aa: CASSQDIAANYGYTF; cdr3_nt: TGTGCCAGCAGCCAAGATATCGCAGCTAACTATGGCTACACCTTC
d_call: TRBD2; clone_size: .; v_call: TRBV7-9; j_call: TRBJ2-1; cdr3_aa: CASSSWLAGAVQFF; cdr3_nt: TGTGCCAGCAGCTCCTGGCTAGCGGGAGCGGTGCAGTTCTTC
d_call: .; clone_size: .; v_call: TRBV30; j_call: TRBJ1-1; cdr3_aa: CAWMPGHEAFF; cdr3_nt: TGTGCCTGGATGCCGGGACATGAAGCTTTCTTT
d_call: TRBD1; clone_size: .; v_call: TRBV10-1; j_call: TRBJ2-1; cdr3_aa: CASSELDRGDGDEQFF; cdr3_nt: TGCGCCAGCAGTGAGCTTGACAGGGGAGACGGGGATGAGCAGTTCTTC
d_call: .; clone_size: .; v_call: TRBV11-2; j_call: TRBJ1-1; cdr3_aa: CASSLGPEAFF; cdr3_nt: TGTGCCAGCAGCCTGGGTCCTGAAGCTTTCTTT
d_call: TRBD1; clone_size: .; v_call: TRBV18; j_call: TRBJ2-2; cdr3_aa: CASSRGQANTGELFF; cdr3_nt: TGTGCCAGCTCACGGGGACAGGCGAACACCGGGGAGCTGTTTTTT
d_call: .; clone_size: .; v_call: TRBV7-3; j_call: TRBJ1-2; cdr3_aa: CASSFTLGPVSGYTF; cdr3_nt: TGTGCCAGCAGCTTCACACTGGGCCCAGTGAGTGGCTACACCTTC
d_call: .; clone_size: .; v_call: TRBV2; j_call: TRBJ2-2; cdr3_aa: CASSEGPNTGELFF; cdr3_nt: TGTGCCAGCAGTGAGGGACCGAACACCGGGGAGCTGTTTTTT
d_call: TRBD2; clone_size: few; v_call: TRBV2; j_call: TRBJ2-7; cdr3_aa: CASRAGTNYEQYF; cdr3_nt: TGTGCCAGCAGGGCAGGGACTAATTACGAGCAGTACTTC
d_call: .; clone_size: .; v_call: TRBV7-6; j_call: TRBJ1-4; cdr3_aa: CASSLGRPEGNEKLFF; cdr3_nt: TGTGCCAGCAGCTTAGGCCGACCGGAAGGGAATGAAAAACTGTTTTTT
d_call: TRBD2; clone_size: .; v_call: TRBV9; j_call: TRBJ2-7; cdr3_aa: CASSVAAGVPYEQYF; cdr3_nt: TGTGCCAGCAGCGTAGCGGCGGGAGTCCCCTACGAGCAGTACTTC
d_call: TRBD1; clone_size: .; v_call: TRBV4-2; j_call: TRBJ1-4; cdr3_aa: CASSRYWGPTGSASSNEKLFF; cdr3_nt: TGTGCCAGCAGCCGATATTGGGGGCCGACAGGGTCAGCATCTTCTAATGAAAAACTGTTTTTT
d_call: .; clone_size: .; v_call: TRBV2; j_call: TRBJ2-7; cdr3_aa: CASTWGYEQYF; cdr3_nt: TGTGCCAGCACATGGGGATACGAGCAGTACTTC
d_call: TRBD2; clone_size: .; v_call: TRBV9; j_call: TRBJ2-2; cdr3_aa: CASSPIAGGPGTGELFF; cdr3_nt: TGTGCCAGCAGCCCCATAGCGGGAGGGCCGGGAACCGGGGAGCTGTTTTTT
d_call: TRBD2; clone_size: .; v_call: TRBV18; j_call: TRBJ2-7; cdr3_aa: CASSPLPAVQTSGIAYEQYF; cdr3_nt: TGTGCCAGCTCACCACTGCCGGCCGTGCAGACTAGCGGGATAGCCTACGAGCAGTACTTC
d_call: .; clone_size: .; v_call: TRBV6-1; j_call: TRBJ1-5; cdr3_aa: CASSDSASNQPQHF; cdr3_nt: TGTGCCAGCAGTGATTCCGCCAGCAATCAGCCCCAGCATTTT
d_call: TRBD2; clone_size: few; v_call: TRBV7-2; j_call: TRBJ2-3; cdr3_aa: CASSLRLAGVADTQYF; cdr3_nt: TGTGCCAGCAGCTTAAGACTAGCGGGAGTCGCAGATACGCAGTATTTT
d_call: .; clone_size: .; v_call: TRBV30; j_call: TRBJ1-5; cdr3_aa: CAWSVRTSGNQPQHF; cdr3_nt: TGTGCCTGGAGTGTAAGAACGTCAGGCAATCAGCCCCAGCATTTT
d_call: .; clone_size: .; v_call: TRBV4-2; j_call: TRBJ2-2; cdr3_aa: CASSQDGSANTGELFF; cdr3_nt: TGTGCCAGCAGCCAAGATGGGAGTGCGAACACCGGGGAGCTGTTTTTT
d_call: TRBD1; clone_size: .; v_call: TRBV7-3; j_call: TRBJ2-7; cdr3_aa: CASSLTGTGLYF; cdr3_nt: TGTGCCAGCAGCTTAACCGGGACAGGGCTGTACTTC
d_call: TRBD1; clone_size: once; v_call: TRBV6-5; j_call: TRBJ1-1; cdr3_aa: CASKTGGLNTEAFF; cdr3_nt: TGTGCCAGCAAAACAGGGGGGTTGAACACTGAAGCTTTCTTT
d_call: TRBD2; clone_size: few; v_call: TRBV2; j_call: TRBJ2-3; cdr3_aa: CASGGSGSRTDTQYF; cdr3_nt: TGTGCCAGCGGTGGAAGCGGGAGTCGGACAGATACGCAGTATTTT